A single T cell receptor (beta chain) is shown here with its context. Its target is not known. The data are from a study of T-cell memory formation after mild COVID-19. CDR3 length equals 13 residues. Germline assignment: CDR1 SGHNT and CDR2 YENEEA. Trimming shortened V by 5 bases and J by 0 bases, and 7 bases separated the two germline ends. Notes on the study in general: Contracting clones localized mainly to CM and EM when CD4+ and mainly to EMRA when CD8+.

TCRdb re-derived calls from the 5' RACE reads in MiXCR, one entry per CDR3 protein. The data show roughly 40,000 distinct CDR3 sequences, less than 7.5% seen once. The sample consisted of PBMCs or a T cell subset sorted from them (not recorded which). The sequence derives from a man aged 18 to 35 who had mild COVID-19 (a few samples of this study predate the infection). Cell type and time point are not known. The chain links TRBV11-3 to TRBJ2-5; D gene uncertain. CDR3 loop: CASSREYQETQYF. The CDR3 DNA is TGTGCCAGCAGCCGAGAGTACCAAGAGACCCAGTACTTC.